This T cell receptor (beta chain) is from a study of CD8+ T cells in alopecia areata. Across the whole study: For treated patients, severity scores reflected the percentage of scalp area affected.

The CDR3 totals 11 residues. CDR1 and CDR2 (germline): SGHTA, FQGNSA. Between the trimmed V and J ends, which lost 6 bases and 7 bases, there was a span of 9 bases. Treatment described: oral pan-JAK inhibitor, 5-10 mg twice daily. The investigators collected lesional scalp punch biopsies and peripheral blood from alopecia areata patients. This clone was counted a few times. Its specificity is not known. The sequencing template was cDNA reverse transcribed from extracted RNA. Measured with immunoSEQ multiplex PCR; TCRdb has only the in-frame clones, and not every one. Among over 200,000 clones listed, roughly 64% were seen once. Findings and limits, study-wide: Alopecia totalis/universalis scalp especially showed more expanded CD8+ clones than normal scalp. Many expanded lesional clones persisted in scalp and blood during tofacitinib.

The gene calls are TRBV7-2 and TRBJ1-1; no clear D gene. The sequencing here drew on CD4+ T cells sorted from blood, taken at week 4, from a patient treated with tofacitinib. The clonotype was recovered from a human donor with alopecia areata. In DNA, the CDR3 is TGTGCCAGCAGGAAAAACCGTGAAGCTTTCTTT. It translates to CASRKNREAFF. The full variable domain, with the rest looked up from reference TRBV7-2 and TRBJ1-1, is GAGVSQSPSNKVTEKGKDVELRCDPISGHTALYWYRQSLGQGLEFLIYFQGNSAPDKSGLPSDRFSAERTGGSVSTLTIQRTQQEDSAVYLCASRKNREAFFGQGTRLTVV.